Below, 27 T cell receptor beta chains from the same sample are listed, as sequenced in a study of OX40 agonist ivuxolimab in advanced cancers. The assay was immunoSEQ multiplex PCR, and TCRdb's table has in-frame clones only and misses some. Altogether tens of thousands of clones are present, roughly 89% being singletons, with the ten largest covering approximately 4.5%. The input for sequencing was CD4+ or CD8+ T cells sorted from blood, taken in a trial of the OX40 agonist ivuxolimab. The receptors shown here come from an adult with an advanced solid tumor such as melanoma, head and neck, liver or kidney cancer.

The chain is built from TRBV11-1 and TRBJ1-1, with D tentatively TRBD1 (5 bases). CDR1 SGHAT and CDR2 FQDESV come from the germline V gene (reference sequence). Trimming left V 8 bases short and J 1 base short, with 14 bases between. The CDR3 has 14 amino acids. The CDR3 coding sequence is TGTGCCAGCTCCACGGGCGGGGCGAACACTGAAGCTTTCTTT. This sequence encodes CASSTGGANTEAFF.

This rearrangement joins TRBV9 to TRBJ2-1; unclear D gene. The CDR3 has 11 residues. CDR1 is SGDLS, CDR2 YYNGEE, per germline. The V end was cut by 2 bases, the J end by 10 bases, with 7 bases between. CDR3 sequence reads: CASSVALEQFF. The CDR3 DNA is TGTGCCAGCAGCGTCGCTCTGGAGCAGTTCTTC.

The V call is TRBV15, the J call TRBJ1-5, with D maybe TRBD1 (6 bases). The CDR3 runs 15 residues. The ends were cut back, 0 bases at V and 6 bases at J, with 12 bases in the middle. CDR1 LNHNV and CDR2 YYDKDF come from the germline V gene (reference sequence). The CDR3 DNA reads TGTGCCACCAGCAGAGATGGGGGGGGCGTTCAGCCCCAGCATTTT. This gives the protein CATSRDGGGVQPQHF.

The chain is built from TRBV7-6 and TRBJ2-2; D is possibly TRBD1 (7 bases). This CDR3 has 16 amino acids. The germline V gene encodes CDR1 SGHVS and CDR2 FNYEAQ. V lost 1 base to trimming and J lost 5 bases, with 14 bases between them. In DNA, the CDR3 is TGTGCCAGCAGCTTAGGGCCAGGGGGAGGTACCGGGGAGCTGTTTTTT. Translation: CASSLGPGGGTGELFF. The complete variable domain, with remaining parts taken from reference TRBV7-6 and TRBJ2-2, reads GAGVSQSPRYKVTKRGQDVALRCDPISGHVSLYWYRQALGQGPEFLTYFNYEAQQDKSGLPNDRFSAERPEGSISTLTIQRTEQRDSAMYRCASSLGPGGGTGELFFGEGSRLTVL.

The table lists this clone with a few counts. The genes are TRBV7-2 and TRBJ2-3; TRBD2 is a possible D gene (6 bases). Germline values: CDR1 SGHTA, CDR2 FQGNSA. With 3 bases removed from V and 4 bases from J, the gap between germline ends came to 11 bases. The CDR3 is 14 amino acids. CDR3 DNA sequence: TGTGCCAGCAGCTTGGGCAGGGAGGCAGATACGCAGTATTTT. It codes for CASSLGREADTQYF.

This sequence joins TRBV6-5 and TRBJ2-3; 9 nucleotides align to TRBD1. This CDR3 comprises 16 residues. CDR1 is MNHEY and CDR2 is SVGAGI in the germline V gene. V gave up 0 bases and J gave up 5 bases; unmatched junction bases: 6. The CDR3 nucleotides read TGTGCCAGCAGTTACTCGGGGGACAGGGAGGGAGATACGCAGTATTTT. This sequence encodes CASSYSGDREGDTQYF.

The chain is built from TRBV5-4 and TRBJ1-3, with TRBD1 matching 8 bases. The CDR3 extends over 15 amino acids. CDR1 is SGHNT and CDR2 is YYREEE in the germline V gene (reference sequence). Unmatched junction bases numbered 5, after V lost 4 bases and J lost 2 bases. CDR3 loop: CASSELDRAGNTIYF. The DNA for the CDR3 is TGTGCCAGCAGCGAACTGGACAGGGCTGGAAACACCATATATTTT.

J is TRBJ1-5 and V is TRBV6-6; possible D gene TRBD1, 5 bases. CDR3 length: 14 amino acids. V lost 2 bases and J lost 5, with 10 bases in between. Per the germline V gene, CDR1 is MNHNY and CDR2 is SVGAGI (reference sequence). CDR3 amino acids: CASSYAGYDQPQHF. In nucleotides, the CDR3 is TGTGCCAGCAGTTACGCAGGGTACGATCAGCCCCAGCATTTT.

J is TRBJ2-6 and V is TRBV9; D call uncertain. The CDR3 is 13 residues long. V was shortened by 3 bases and J by 0 bases, with 1 base between the two germline ends. Per germline, CDR1 SGDLS and CDR2 YYNGEE. CDR3 loop: CASSASGANVLTF. CDR3 sequence (DNA): TGTGCCAGCAGCGCCTCTGGGGCCAACGTCCTGACTTTC.

The chain employs TRBV29-1 and TRBJ2-3; D is unresolved. Germline V gene sequence: CDR1 SQVTM, CDR2 ANQGSEA. V lost 4 bases to trimming and J lost 0 bases, with 8 bases between them. The CDR3 extends over 13 amino acids. The DNA of the CDR3 is TGCAGCGTTGTAGGGCGGAGCACAGATACGCAGTATTTT. This encodes CSVVGRSTDTQYF.

This sequence joins TRBV18 and TRBJ2-3, with D possibly TRBD2 on 6 matching bases. CDR3 length equals 15 residues. Deletions cut 3 bases from V and 1 base from J, with 11 bases between. The germline gives CDR1 KGHSH, CDR2 LQKENI. The CDR3 DNA is TGTGCCAGCTCACCGCATCCGGGGGGCACAGATACGCAGTATTTT. Amino acid sequence: CASSPHPGGTDTQYF.

The CDR3 is CASSLTGPEKLFF. CDR3 in DNA: TGTGCCAGCAGCTTAACGGGGCCCGAAAAACTGTTTTTT. This chain connects TRBV7-9 to TRBJ1-4; maybe TRBD1 (5 bases). Trimming left V 2 bases short and J 8 bases short, with 9 bases between. This CDR3 is built from 13 residues. Germline V lookup: CDR1 SEHNR, CDR2 FQNEAQ (reference sequence). Together with reference TRBV7-9 and TRBJ1-4, the CDR3 gives the full variable domain: DTGVSQNPRHKITKRGQNVTFRCDPISEHNRLYWYRQTLGQGPEFLTYFQNEAQLEKSRLLSDRFSAERPKGSFSTLEIQRTEQGDSAMYLCASSLTGPEKLFFGSGTQLSVL.

V usage is TRBV10-3 and J usage is TRBJ2-7; 14 bases are a match to TRBD2. The J segment lost 0 bases and the V segment lost 8 bases, leaving 12 bases of the junction unmatched. The germline gives CDR1 ENHRY, CDR2 SYGVKD. The CDR3 covers 18 residues. The CDR3 loop reads CAIRRGTSGGENSYEQYF. The DNA for the CDR3 is TGTGCCATCCGACGGGGGACTAGCGGGGGCGAAAACTCCTACGAGCAGTACTTC.

The rearrangement links TRBV11-2 to TRBJ1-1; D not certain. In germline, CDR1 is SGHAT, CDR2 FQNNGV. V lost 7 bases, J lost 1 base, and 16 bases lay in between. This CDR3 has 15 amino acids. The CDR3 region is CASTPPGGKNTEAFF. CDR3 DNA sequence: TGTGCCAGCACCCCGCCCGGAGGCAAGAACACTGAAGCTTTCTTT.

The chain recombines TRBV5-6 with TRBJ2-5, with D unclear. Per germline, CDR1 SGHDT and CDR2 YYEEEE. This CDR3 is built from 14 residues. Trimming shortened V by 0 bases and J by 2 bases, and 8 bases separated the two germline ends. This CDR3 is CASSLAPEQETQYF. Here the CDR3 DNA reads TGTGCCAGCAGCTTGGCGCCAGAACAAGAGACCCAGTACTTC.

This clone was observed a handful of times. The chain couples TRBV4-1 to TRBJ2-5; tentatively, D is TRBD1 or TRBD2 (5 bases each). V was clipped by 4 bases and J by 5 bases, with 17 bases between them. Germline loops: CDR1 MGHRA, CDR2 YSYEKL. The CDR3 contains 15 residues. CDR3 DNA: TGCGCCAGCAGCCCAGATGATCGGGGCGGGGAGACCCAGTACTTC. This sequence encodes CASSPDDRGGETQYF.

This chain links TRBV6-5 with TRBJ2-1; D is ambiguous. Germline V CDR1 and CDR2: MNHEY, SVGAGI. CDR3 length: 11 amino acids. The V end was cut by 7 bases, the J end by 4 bases, with 5 bases between. The CDR3 protein is CASTLYNEQFF. Here the CDR3 DNA reads TGTGCCAGCACCCTTTACAATGAGCAGTTCTTC.

This rearrangement joins TRBV6-1 to TRBJ2-7, with D possibly being TRBD1 (6 bases). V lost 5 bases and J lost 1, with 15 bases in between. This CDR3 is 15 amino acids long. Looked up from germline, CDR1 is MNHNS and CDR2 is SASEGT. In DNA form, the CDR3 reads TGTGCCAGCAGTCGAGGCCAGGGGACGTCCTACGAGCAGTACTTC. This translates into CASSRGQGTSYEQYF.

The rearrangement uses TRBV6-5 and TRBJ1-2; tentative D call: TRBD1 (6 bases). The germline V and J ends were trimmed by 3 bases and 4 bases, with 12 bases remaining between them. CDR1 MNHEY and CDR2 SVGAGI come from the germline V gene. The CDR3 is 14 amino acids. CDR3 protein: CASSYDRFPYGYTF. As DNA, the CDR3 is TGTGCCAGCAGTTATGACAGGTTCCCCTATGGCTACACCTTC.

The chain uses TRBV7-9 and TRBJ2-3; no clear D. Germline V gene lookup returns CDR1 SEHNR and CDR2 FQNEAQ (reference sequence). Trimming cost V 0 bases and J 4 bases, with 11 bases left between them. The length of the CDR3 is 15 residues. In DNA form, the CDR3 reads TGTGCCAGCAGCTTAGCGGGATCAATCGCAGATACGCAGTATTTT. This sequence encodes CASSLAGSIADTQYF.

Turning to this clone: Since the CDR3 does not end with the conserved phenylalanine or tryptophan, this likely comes from a read error. The J gene is TRBJ1-1, the V gene TRBV28; TRBD1 aligns across 10 bases. J gave up 4 bases and V 4 bases, and 0 bases lay outside the gene matches. The germline V gene encodes CDR1 MDHEN and CDR2 SYDVKM. CDR3 length: 13 residues. In DNA form, the CDR3 reads TGTGCCAGCAGTTGGACAGGGGGCACTGAAGCTTTCTTG. It encodes CASSWTGGTEAFL.

This chain uses TRBV30 with TRBJ2-3; the D is unclear. CDR1 GTSNPN and CDR2 SVGIG come from the germline V gene (reference sequence). With 5 bases removed from V and 7 bases from J, the gap between germline ends came to 16 bases. The CDR3 extends over 13 amino acids. For the CDR3, the DNA is TGTGCCTGGGGGTCCCCTTTTCCGAATACGCAGTATTTT. Translating it yields CAWGSPFPNTQYF.

This clone was found once. The CDR3: CASSIEGISYNEQFF. Written as DNA, the CDR3 is TGTGCCAGTAGTATAGAAGGGATCTCCTACAATGAGCAGTTCTTC. The genes are TRBV19 and TRBJ2-1; D gene unclear. The V end was cut by 0 bases, the J end by 0 bases, with 6 bases between. Germline V lookup: CDR1 LNHDA, CDR2 SQIVND (reference sequence). The CDR3 covers 15 residues. Full variable domain (remainder filled in from reference TRBV19 and TRBJ2-1): DGGITQSPKYLFRKEGQNVTLSCEQNLNHDAMYWYRQDPGQGLRLIYYSQIVNDFQKGDIAEGYSVSREKKESFPLTVTSAQKNPTAFYLCASSIEGISYNEQFFGPGTRLTVL.

The V call is TRBV7-9, the J call TRBJ2-7, with D possibly TRBD1 on 6 matching bases. From germline, CDR1 is SEHNR and CDR2 FQNEAQ (reference sequence). The V end lost 4 bases, the J end lost 5 bases, and 15 bases lay between the germline ends. The CDR3 is 14 amino acids. CDR3 sequence: CASSSPDRSHEQYF. Written as DNA, the CDR3 is TGTGCCAGCAGCTCCCCGGACAGATCCCACGAGCAGTACTTC.

The J gene is TRBJ2-1, the V gene TRBV2, with TRBD2 matching over 8 bases. V trimming: 10 bases; J trimming: 0 bases; junction bases outside the gene matches: 5. Germline-derived CDR1 and CDR2 are SNHLY and FYNNEI. The CDR3 sequence is 14 residues long. CDR3 amino acids: CANTGTSSYNEQFF. The CDR3 DNA reads TGTGCCAACACCGGGACTAGCTCCTACAATGAGCAGTTCTTC. The entire variable domain, with the rest obtained from reference TRBV2 and TRBJ2-1, is as follows: EPEVTQTPSHQVTQMGQEVILRCVPISNHLYFYWYRQILGQKVEFLVSFYNNEISEKSEIFDDQFSVERPDGSNFTLKIRSTKLEDSAMYFCANTGTSSYNEQFFGPGTRLTVL.

The J gene is TRBJ2-7, the V gene TRBV4-1; a weak D match, TRBD2 (6 bases). CDR1 MGHRA and CDR2 YSYEKL come from the germline V gene. The V end lost 1 base, the J end lost 0 bases, and 10 bases lay between the germline ends. This CDR3 is 15 amino acids long. Written as DNA, the CDR3 is TGCGCCAGCAGCCAAGTAGCGGAGAGCTCCTACGAGCAGTACTTC. It specifies CASSQVAESSYEQYF.

The chain recombines TRBV5-6 with TRBJ2-1; D remains ambiguous. This CDR3 spans 12 amino acids. CDR1 is SGHDT and CDR2 is YYEEEE in the germline V gene. V was shortened by 1 base and J by 8 bases, with 7 bases between the two germline ends. The CDR3 is CASSLFGHEQFF. DNA of the CDR3: TGTGCCAGCAGCTTGTTTGGACATGAGCAGTTCTTC.